Here is one TCR beta chain with its context. The antigen is not known. Sequencing used immunoSEQ multiplex PCR; TCRdb keeps in-frame clones, though not all of them. The sample shows tens of thousands of clones, roughly 84% of them seen only once. The entry originates in a study of PD-1 blockade in classical Hodgkin lymphoma. Study observations and caveats: Patients newly diagnosed and complete responders had comparable baseline diversity.

Per germline, CDR1 KGHSH and CDR2 LQKENI. The ends were cut back, 1 base at V and 5 bases at J, with 9 bases in the middle. This CDR3 has 14 residues. Patients all relapsed after autologous stem cell transplantation, and there was variation in brentuximab vedotin exposure. Thawed PBMCs yielded CD4+ T cells through magnetic negative selection. The chain combines TRBV18 with TRBJ2-1; tentative D call: TRBD1 (7 bases). The source material was CD4+ T cells from blood, sampled at baseline. The sequence derives from a human donor with classical Hodgkin lymphoma. The CDR3 loop is CASSPLRGDNEQFF. CDR3 sequence (DNA): TGTGCCAGCTCACCACTCAGGGGGGACAATGAGCAGTTCTTC.